At least ten counts were recorded for the clone carrying this T cell receptor beta chain. Time point specified: newly diagnosed GD, antithyroid drugs for less than 3 months. From RNA extracted from PBMCs, the TCR library was made. Clinicians diagnosed Graves' disease using American Thyroid Association guidelines. These data originate in a study of regulatory T cells in long-lasting Graves disease. Construction of TCR beta libraries relied on iRepertoire HTBI primers and on Arm-PCR targeting CDR3 regions. In TCRdb, the multiplex PCR reads were re-called with MiXCR into one record per CDR3 protein. Seen here are hundreds of thousands of distinct CDR3 sequences, roughly 14% observed once, and the top ten hold roughly 9.7%. Germline V gives CDR1 DFQATT, CDR2 SNEGSKA (reference sequence). CDR3 size: 16 residues. The V and J ends lost 0 bases and 1 base respectively, with 13 bases between them. This sample was shared with a second study, whose subject was T cells in Graves' hyperthyroidism and ophthalmopathy. That work states: Also found in blood were most expanded thyroid clonotypes above 0.001.

This sequence originates from a man aged 25 to 45 with Graves disease. This chain joins TRBV20-1 and TRBJ2-1; D perhaps matches TRBD2 (5 bases). The specimen comprised peripheral blood mononuclear cells (PBMCs), sampled at new diagnosis, from a patient treated with antithyroid drugs. The CDR3 reads CSAREKRPVSYNEQFF. DNA for the CDR3: TGCAGTGCTAGAGAAAAGCGGCCTGTTTCCTACAATGAGCAGTTCTTC.